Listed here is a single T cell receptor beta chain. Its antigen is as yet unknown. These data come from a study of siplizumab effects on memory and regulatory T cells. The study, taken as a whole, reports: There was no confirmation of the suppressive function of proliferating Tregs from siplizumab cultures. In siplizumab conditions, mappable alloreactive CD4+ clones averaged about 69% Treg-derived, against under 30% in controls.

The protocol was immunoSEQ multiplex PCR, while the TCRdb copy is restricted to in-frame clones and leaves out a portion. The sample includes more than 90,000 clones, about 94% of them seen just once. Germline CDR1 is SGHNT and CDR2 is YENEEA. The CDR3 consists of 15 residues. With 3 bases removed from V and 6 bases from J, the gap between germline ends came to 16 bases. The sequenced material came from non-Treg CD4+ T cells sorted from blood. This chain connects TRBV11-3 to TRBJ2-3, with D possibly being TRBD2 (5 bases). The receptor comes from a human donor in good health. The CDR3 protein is CASSFGSTRLDTQYF. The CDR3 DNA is TGTGCCAGCAGCTTTGGGTCAACTAGGTTGGATACGCAGTATTTT.